The 20 T cell receptor beta chains in this list originate from one sample, sequenced in a study of T cell changes during pregnancy in multiple sclerosis. Assay: immunoSEQ multiplex PCR; the TCRdb copy retains only in-frame clones and omits some. The sample lists approximately 100,000 clones; almost 95% were seen once. Material: peripheral blood, obtained before pregnancy. Source of these receptors: a female donor with multiple sclerosis, enrolled in a pregnancy study.

This chain connects TRBV7-9 to TRBJ1-2; D is unresolved. CDR1 SEHNR and CDR2 FQNEAQ come from the germline V gene (reference sequence). V lost 5 bases to trimming and J lost 8 bases, with 12 bases between them. This CDR3 has 12 amino acids. CDR3 sequence reads: CASSISGSGYTF. The CDR3 DNA is TGTGCCAGCAGCATATCAGGTTCCGGCTACACCTTC.

The V and J genes are TRBV27 and TRBJ1-2; TRBD1 matches at 9 bases. Germline V lookup: CDR1 MNHEY, CDR2 SMNVEV (reference sequence). Germline trimming cut 8 bases from V and 7 bases from J; bases unmatched to any gene: 26. The CDR3 runs 19 residues. The DNA of the CDR3 is TGTGCCAGCTCCATGAGACCGACTCCCTCCGGGACAGGGAATAGTGGCTACACCTTC. As protein: CASSMRPTPSGTGNSGYTF.

The rearrangement uses TRBV27 and TRBJ1-2, with D unresolved. Germline V gene data show CDR1 as MNHEY and CDR2 as SMNVEV (reference sequence). Trimming removed 4 bases from V and 4 bases from J, with 16 bases in between. This CDR3 has 15 residues. CDR3 nucleotide sequence: TGTGCCAGCAGTTCGGTCGGGAGTCTGTTCTATGGCTACACCTTC. Encoded protein: CASSSVGSLFYGYTF.

The V gene is TRBV30, the J gene TRBJ2-5; no clear D gene. Germline V CDR1 and CDR2: GTSNPN, SVGIG (reference sequence). CDR3 length: 14 amino acids. V was cut by 5 bases and J by 2 bases, with 15 bases left in between. DNA for the CDR3: TGTGCCTGGTCCCTTGGAGCGTTTCAAGAGACCCAGTACTTC. Its protein is CAWSLGAFQETQYF.

This clone was picked up one time. The chain employs TRBV7-6 and TRBJ1-2, with D possibly TRBD1 on 5 matching bases. Trimming took off 6 bases at V and 4 bases at J, with 12 bases between the two ends. Per the germline V gene, CDR1 is SGHVS and CDR2 is FNYEAQ. The CDR3 totals 13 residues. This chain's CDR3 is CASSYDSTYGYTF. DNA of the CDR3: TGTGCCAGCAGTTATGACAGTACCTATGGCTACACCTTC.

The rearrangement links TRBV15 to TRBJ2-2; D may be TRBD1 (5 bases). This CDR3 is 15 amino acids long. Germline-derived CDR1 and CDR2 are LNHNV and YYDKDF (reference sequence). V was cut by 0 bases and J by 4 bases, with 9 bases left in between. The CDR3 loop reads CATSRDRVGTGELFF. In DNA, the CDR3 is TGTGCCACCAGCAGAGACAGGGTGGGCACCGGGGAGCTGTTTTTT.

The chain recombines TRBV28 with TRBJ1-4; D uncertain. CDR1 and CDR2 (germline): MDHEN, SYDVKM. This CDR3 region has 12 residues. V lost 5 bases to trimming and J lost 4 bases, with 5 bases between them. The CDR3 is CASSPLNEKLFF. DNA of the CDR3: TGTGCCAGCAGTCCCCTTAATGAAAAACTGTTTTTT.

The chain combines TRBV19 with TRBJ1-5, with 8 bases aligning to TRBD1. The junction had 3 bases not matched to a gene; V was cut back by 4 bases and J by 4 bases. The CDR3 sequence is 14 residues long. The V gene's germline CDR1 is LNHDA and CDR2 SQIVND (reference sequence). CDR3 nucleotides: TGTGCCAGTAGTACGACAGGGGCGAATCAGCCCCAGCATTTT. Residues: CASSTTGANQPQHF.

V and J are TRBV7-6 and TRBJ2-3, with 10 bases fitting TRBD2. The CDR3 extends over 16 amino acids. CDR1 SGHVS and CDR2 FNYEAQ come from the germline V gene. With V trimmed by 5 bases and J by 9 bases, 14 bases remained unmatched. CDR3 residues: CASSRLAGGRTWTQYF. DNA of the CDR3: TGTGCCAGCAGCCGACTAGCGGGCGGGAGAACGTGGACGCAGTATTTT.

This chain connects TRBV30 to TRBJ2-7; TRBD1 matches 7 bases. Losses at the gene ends were 0 bases for V and 2 bases for J; bases not matched to a gene: 4. CDR1 is GTSNPN and CDR2 is SVGIG in the germline V gene (reference sequence). The CDR3 has 14 amino acids. DNA for the CDR3: TGTGCCTGGAGTGTGACCGGGACAGCCTACGAGCAGTACTTC. Protein product: CAWSVTGTAYEQYF. Looking up the rest from reference TRBV30 and TRBJ2-7 gives the full variable domain: SQTIHQWPATLVQPVGSPLSLECTVEGTSNPNLYWYRQAAGRGLQLLFYSVGIGQISSEVPQNLSASRPQDRQFILSSKKLLLSDSGFYLCAWSVTGTAYEQYFGPGTRLTVT.

This chain links TRBV10-3 with TRBJ2-7, with 10 bases lining up with TRBD1. V lost 3 bases and J lost 4; bases outside the gene matches: 3. This CDR3 contains 14 residues. CDR1 is ENHRY, CDR2 SYGVKD, per germline. The CDR3 spells CAISEGTGVYEQYF. The CDR3 DNA reads as TGTGCCATCAGTGAAGGGACAGGGGTATACGAGCAGTACTTC.

This chain connects TRBV5-1 to TRBJ2-3; tentatively, D is TRBD2 (6 bases). This CDR3 is 12 amino acids long. V lost 4 bases to trimming and J lost 8 bases, with 11 bases between them. CDR1 SGHRS and CDR2 YFSETQ come from the germline V gene. The CDR3, as DNA: TGCGCCAGCAGCCAACAGGAGGGTACGCAGTATTTT. This translates into CASSQQEGTQYF.

This clone was found a few times. This sequence joins TRBV6-1 and TRBJ1-3; 7 nucleotides line up with TRBD1. Germline trimming cut 3 bases from V and 0 bases from J; bases unmatched to any gene: 5. The CDR3 has 16 amino acids. Germline V gives CDR1 MNHNS, CDR2 SASEGT. CDR3 amino acids: CASSDQGDLSGNTIYF. In DNA, the CDR3 is TGTGCCAGCAGTGATCAGGGGGACCTCTCTGGAAACACCATATATTTT.

The chain joins TRBV29-1 to TRBJ1-1, with D uncertain. CDR1 and CDR2 from the germline V gene are SQVTM and ANQGSEA. V was cut by 4 bases and J by 1 base, with 16 bases left in between. The CDR3 length is 15 residues. This chain's CDR3 is CSVGFFVFGNTEAFF. The CDR3 nucleotides read TGCAGCGTTGGGTTTTTCGTTTTCGGGAACACTGAAGCTTTCTTT.

This sequence joins TRBV29-1 and TRBJ2-7, with 7 bases lining up with TRBD1. Germline loops: CDR1 SQVTM, CDR2 ANQGSEA. The CDR3 contains 14 residues. V dropped 3 bases and J dropped 1; count of bases not matched to a gene: 6. CDR3 sequence reads: CSVEVGTESYEQYF. Written as DNA, the CDR3 is TGCAGCGTTGAGGTGGGGACAGAATCCTACGAGCAGTACTTC.

The chain is built from TRBV30 and TRBJ1-2, with D possibly being TRBD1 (5 bases). Deletions cut 1 base from V and 3 bases from J, with 6 bases between. The germline gives CDR1 GTSNPN, CDR2 SVGIG (reference sequence). This CDR3 is 12 amino acids long. This CDR3 is CAWSGGDYGYTF. Written as DNA, the CDR3 is TGTGCCTGGAGTGGGGGGGACTATGGCTACACCTTC.

This clone was seen once. V gene TRBV4-1 combines with J gene TRBJ2-7, with 7 bases lining up with TRBD2. The CDR3 has 16 residues. The V segment lost 0 bases and the J segment 5 bases; nucleotides outside the gene matches: 10. Germline values: CDR1 MGHRA, CDR2 YSYEKL. CDR3 sequence reads: CASSQEVALASHEQYF. Here the CDR3 DNA reads TGCGCCAGCAGCCAAGAAGTAGCACTAGCGAGCCACGAGCAGTACTTC.

V usage is TRBV13 and J usage is TRBJ2-7, with TRBD2 as a possible D gene (6 bases). The V end lost 6 bases, the J end lost 5 bases, and 17 bases lay between the germline ends. The CDR3 extends over 14 amino acids. Germline V gene data show CDR1 as PRHDT and CDR2 as FYEKMQ (reference sequence). As DNA, the CDR3 is TGTGCCAGCAGGGCTGGGGGGAGGAAACACGAGCAGTACTTC. Residues: CASRAGGRKHEQYF.

The chain uses TRBV14 and TRBJ1-1, with no clear D. This CDR3 comprises 14 residues. V was shortened by 1 base and J by 6 bases, with 12 bases between the two germline ends. Germline-derived CDR1 and CDR2 are SGHDN and FVKESK. The CDR3 DNA is TGTGCCAGCAGCCAAGGAGGGAAGAGGGCTGAAGCTTTCTTT. It translates to CASSQGGKRAEAFF. The full variable domain, completed using reference TRBV14 and TRBJ1-1, is EAGVTQFPSHSVIEKGQTVTLRCDPISGHDNLYWYRRVMGKEIKFLLHFVKESKQDESGMPNNRFLAERTGGTYSTLKVQPAELEDSGVYFCASSQGGKRAEAFFGQGTRLTVV.

This clone has just one count. This chain uses TRBV4-2 with TRBJ1-1; 7 nucleotides align to TRBD1. With 3 bases clipped from V and 1 base from J, the junction kept 5 bases outside the gene matches. CDR1 LGHNA and CDR2 YNFKEQ come from the germline V gene. CDR3 length equals 15 residues. The CDR3 loop is CASSQMGQRNTEAFF. As DNA, the CDR3 is TGTGCCAGCAGCCAGATGGGACAGAGGAACACTGAAGCTTTCTTT.